The text below deals with one T cell receptor (beta chain). This CDR3 is 12 amino acids long. Germline CDR1 is SGHRS and CDR2 is YFSETQ. V lost 0 bases and J 8 bases, leaving 8 bases between the germline ends. The data stem from a study of blood T cell repertoires in COVID-19. In the study overall: Whether acute or convalescent, the COVID-19 samples came from the United States, Italy and Spain. The analysed material was cDNA or gDNA that came from T cells, B-cell-depleted T cells, or PBMCs.

The authors' processing: Scientists estimated how many nucleated cells there were by amplifying reference gene primers. Repertoires were generated with immunoSEQ multiplex PCR, while TCRdb's copy carries only in-frame clones and drops some. V and J calls plus clone size are reproduced from that table; the DNA served to infer D and trimming. The sample consists of over 600,000 clones, 85% to 90% of them appearing once. The origin of this receptor is a woman aged 18-29 years with acute or convalescent COVID-19. V usage is TRBV5-1 and J usage is TRBJ1-2, with D unclear. Sequences were obtained from peripheral blood. CDR3 sequence: CASSLVGEGYTF. CDR3 sequence (DNA): TGCGCCAGCAGCTTGGTTGGGGAGGGCTACACCTTC.